This record covers a single T cell receptor beta chain. Its antigen is still unknown. No clone much larger than this one lies a single base away; base qualities are absent. The data belong to a study of cytomegalovirus exposure and HLA in healthy donors (TCRdb year 2017). Regarding the research as a whole: According to a later analysis, the 120 or so validation repertoires were produced on the same platform as the approximately 600 repertoires of the first cohort. The study was designed to test whether signatures of past pathogen exposure could be identified by cataloging public T cell receptors. Besides the first cohort of 666 subjects, a separate validation cohort made up of some 110 different subjects was used. The study combined high-throughput TCR immunosequencing, statistical association of individual TCRs with disease status, and machine learning to predict cytomegalovirus infection status. Points the paper makes about the study in general: In a later analysis, TCRs clustered in the first cohort were found to also tend to co-occur in the 100 to 150 validation repertoires, with about 94% of cluster scores above 0. Most TCR sequences were seen in very few donors, while some public TCRs were found in many individuals. The authors suggested that the approach could potentially be generalized to other disease states and immunological phenotypes. The validation cohort had no HLA typing available for a later analysis, so co-occurrence within that cohort was assessed over all 130 or so repertoires. The classifier was reported to diagnose cytomegalovirus status with high specificity and sensitivity in both the original and validation cohorts. A total of 164 TCR beta chains were listed by the study as associated with cytomegalovirus. A few of the identified cytomegalovirus-associated TCR beta chains were confirmed in vitro to be specific for cytomegalovirus antigens.

The library relied on the immunoSEQ multiplex PCR assay. On the study's bioinformatics: To diagnose cytomegalovirus status from the catalog of TCR beta chain sequences, a statistical classification framework was built. TCRdb limited this immuneACCESS table to in-frame rearrangements with V and J called. A share of clones is missing; checked studies link under half to unresolved V genes, and the rest is unexplained. Clone size and V and J calls were adopted from that table, with D and trimming inferred from the DNA. The sample contains approximately 98,000 clones, under 85% of them found a single time. 3% of the sample lies in the top ten. Trimming removed 5 bases from V and 1 base from J, leaving 13 bases between the germline ends. The germline V gene (reference sequence) yields SEHNR for CDR1 and FQNEAQ for CDR2. The CDR3 contains 15 residues, cysteine and phenylalanine counted. The only DNA kept is the CDR3, 45 bases in frame from the first base.

Separate from the approximately 670-subject first cohort, the validation cohort of 90 to 150 subjects was the group to which the donors belonged. This receptor was taken from a woman under 30 in good health and CMV-seronegative. Material for sequencing was PBMCs. The chain uses TRBV7-9 and TRBJ2-3; perhaps TRBD1 is the D gene, with 5 bases matching. The DNA is as follows: TGTGCCAGCAGCCCATCCCCGACAGGCACAGATACGCAGTATTTT. This codes for CASSPSPTGTDTQYF.